This T cell receptor (beta chain) was captured in a study of blood T cell repertoires in COVID-19. Study information: Italy, Spain and the United States were the sources of the convalescent and acute COVID-19 samples. PBMCs, B-cell-depleted T cells, or T cells were the source of the cDNA or gDNA that made up the material.

TCRdb's table, derived via immunoSEQ multiplex PCR, lists solely in-frame clones and lacks some. The sample contains some 170,000 clones, roughly 76% of which appear only once. The CDR3 has 15 amino acids. V dropped 1 base and J dropped 4; count of bases not matched to a gene: 4. Per germline, CDR1 MNHNS and CDR2 SASEGT. Seattle-derived patients entered the study during active infection and were followed longitudinally. The chain couples TRBV6-1 to TRBJ2-7; 10 bases match TRBD1. The sample consisted of peripheral blood. The origin of this receptor is a woman in her thirties or forties with COVID-19, enrolled during active disease. The CDR3 here is CASSEGTGGGYEQYF. The CDR3 DNA reads TGTGCCAGCAGTGAAGGGACAGGGGGAGGGTACGAGCAGTACTTC.